The 24 T cell receptor beta chains reported below all come from one sample, sequenced in a study of shared clonotypes between healthy human individuals. Clones were sequenced by immunoSEQ multiplex PCR, and TCRdb holds only the in-frame ones, with some missing. The repertoire consists of roughly 1,000,000 clones, with around 78% occurring once and the leading ten covering more than 0.5%. Sample: memory CD4+ T cells from PBMCs. Subset given: CD45RA-negative fraction. The receptors were gathered from a man between 18 and 29 years old in good health. Some clones in this sample may be carry-over from other donors' samples.

The chain couples TRBV29-1 to TRBJ2-3; D is ambiguous. Germline CDR1 is SQVTM and CDR2 is ANQGSEA. There are 13 residues in the CDR3. Trimming pared 4 bases from V and 2 bases from J, leaving 10 bases between. CDR3: CSVAGHLTDTQYF. The CDR3 DNA reads TGCAGCGTTGCCGGTCACCTCACAGATACGCAGTATTTT.

The chain uses TRBV2 and TRBJ2-3, with 14 bases identical to TRBD2. Germline values: CDR1 SNHLY, CDR2 FYNNEI. This CDR3 is built from 16 residues. Trimming took 6 bases from V and 6 from J; bases not matched to a gene: 8. CDR3 DNA: TGTGCCAGCAGCGGGACTAGCGGGAGTTTTTTGGATACGCAGTATTTT. Translating it yields CASSGTSGSFLDTQYF. The variable domain in full, with the rest retrieved from reference TRBV2 and TRBJ2-3, is EPEVTQTPSHQVTQMGQEVILRCVPISNHLYFYWYRQILGQKVEFLVSFYNNEISEKSEIFDDQFSVERPDGSNFTLKIRSTKLEDSAMYFCASSGTSGSFLDTQYFGPGTRLTVL.

The CDR3 protein is CASRWAVGPGNTIYF. The CDR3, as DNA: TGTGCCAGCAGGTGGGCGGTGGGTCCGGGAAACACCATATATTTT. The chain employs TRBV6-1 and TRBJ1-3; the D is unclear. The germline CDR1 and CDR2 sequences are MNHNS and SASEGT. CDR3 length: 15 amino acids. V was shortened by 6 bases and J by 4 bases, with 16 bases between the two germline ends.

The V call is TRBV9, the J call TRBJ1-3; 10 bases map to TRBD1. Germline CDR1 and CDR2: SGDLS and YYNGEE. The CDR3 consists of 17 residues. V lost 3 bases to trimming and J lost 0 bases; unmatched junction nucleotides: 6. The CDR3 coding sequence is TGTGCCAGCAGCGGGGGACAGGGGCATTTCTCTGGAAACACCATATATTTT. It is translated as CASSGGQGHFSGNTIYF.

The CDR3 DNA reads as TGTGCCAGCAGCCAGTACTCGGGGGGGCGCCGGGACGAGCAGTACTTC. This codes for CASSQYSGGRRDEQYF. This chain links TRBV5-4 with TRBJ2-7; 8 bases fit TRBD2. Trimming took 4 bases from V and 5 from J; bases not matched to a gene: 14. This CDR3 has 16 amino acids. The germline gives CDR1 SGHNT, CDR2 YYREEE (reference sequence).

The CDR3 DNA follows: TGTGCCAGCAGTTCACTAGCATTAGCCTACGAGCAGTACTTC. Protein product: CASSSLALAYEQYF. The V gene is TRBV27, the J gene TRBJ2-7, with a weak D call TRBD2 (6 bases). Trimming shortened V by 4 bases and J by 2 bases, and 12 bases separated the two germline ends. Germline CDR1 MNHEY, CDR2 SMNVEV (reference sequence). This CDR3 has 14 amino acids.

The rearrangement joins TRBV18 to TRBJ1-4; 8 bases align to TRBD1. Trimming took 8 bases from V and 5 from J; bases not matched to a gene: 1. The CDR3 loop spans 12 amino acids. From germline, CDR1 is KGHSH and CDR2 LQKENI. The CDR3 reads CASRQGNEKLFF. Here the CDR3 DNA reads TGTGCCAGCCGACAGGGGAATGAAAAACTGTTTTTT. Drawing the rest from reference TRBV18 and TRBJ1-4, the complete variable domain is NAGVMQNPRHLVRRRGQEARLRCSPMKGHSHVYWYRQLPEEGLKFMVYLQKENIIDESGMPKERFSAEFPKEGPSILRIQQVVRGDSAAYFCASRQGNEKLFFGSGTQLSVL.

CDR3 region: CAWIRTGISEAFF. In DNA form, the CDR3 reads TGTGCCTGGATTCGGACAGGGATTTCTGAAGCTTTCTTT. The chain employs TRBV30 and TRBJ1-1, with 8 bases matching TRBD1. The CDR3 loop spans 13 amino acids. V gave up 4 bases and J gave up 6 bases; unmatched junction bases: 7. From germline, CDR1 is GTSNPN and CDR2 SVGIG (reference sequence). The whole variable domain, filled in from reference TRBV30 and TRBJ1-1, reads SQTIHQWPATLVQPVGSPLSLECTVEGTSNPNLYWYRQAAGRGLQLLFYSVGIGQISSEVPQNLSASRPQDRQFILSSKKLLLSDSGFYLCAWIRTGISEAFFGQGTRLTVV.

This chain joins TRBV7-9 and TRBJ2-3, with 12 bases that match TRBD2. Germline values: CDR1 SEHNR, CDR2 FQNEAQ (reference sequence). Losses at the gene ends were 5 bases for V and 2 bases for J; bases not matched to a gene: 11. CDR3 size: 18 residues. The DNA of the CDR3 is TGTGCCAGCAGCCCCGGGACTAGCGGGCCGAGACACACAGATACGCAGTATTTT. This gives the protein CASSPGTSGPRHTDTQYF.

This clone was seen only once. Other DNA sequences in this sample translate to the same CDR3. The chain joins TRBV7-2 to TRBJ1-5; D is perhaps TRBD1 (6 bases). Germline CDR1 SGHTA, CDR2 FQGNSA. CDR3 size: 13 residues. V dropped 5 bases and J dropped 4 bases, with 9 bases sitting between them. CDR3 amino acids: CASSPTGNQPQHF. CDR3 bases: TGTGCCAGCAGCCCCACAGGGAATCAGCCCCAGCATTTT.

The CDR3 reads CASSGGQGRAGGNTIYF. The CDR3 nucleotides read TGTGCCAGCAGCGGTGGACAGGGGAGGGCGGGGGGAAACACCATATATTTT. V usage is TRBV9 and J usage is TRBJ1-3; 9 bases are shared with TRBD1. V trimming: 3 bases; J trimming: 4 bases; junction bases outside the gene matches: 11. This CDR3 is 17 amino acids long. From germline, CDR1 is SGDLS and CDR2 YYNGEE.

This clone has just one count. CDR3 bases: TGCGCCAGCAGCTTGGGGGGCCCGAACGTTGGAGAGACCCAGTACTTC. Amino acids: CASSLGGPNVGETQYF. The chain carries TRBV5-1 and TRBJ2-5, with D perhaps TRBD1 (5 bases). Deletions cut 0 bases from V and 4 bases from J, with 16 bases between. The CDR3 has 16 residues. CDR1 SGHRS and CDR2 YFSETQ come from the germline V gene.

V gene TRBV19 combines with J gene TRBJ2-1; D is perhaps TRBD1 (9 bases). The CDR3 covers 19 residues. Between the trimmed V and J ends, which lost 4 bases and 9 bases, there was a span of 31 bases. Germline V gives CDR1 LNHDA, CDR2 SQIVND (reference sequence). CDR3 nucleotide sequence: TGTGCCAGTAGTAAGGGGACAGGGATTAGCGGACTAGCCTTCGGTGAGCAGTTCTTC. The encoded protein is CASSKGTGISGLAFGEQFF.

The chain carries TRBV27 and TRBJ1-2; D is uncertain. Trimming shortened V by 2 bases and J by 2 bases, and 6 bases separated the two germline ends. The CDR3 sequence is 13 residues long. The V gene's germline CDR1 is MNHEY and CDR2 SMNVEV (reference sequence). CDR3 DNA: TGTGCCAGCAGTTTAGCGACAAACTATGGCTACACCTTC. It translates to CASSLATNYGYTF.

The chain recombines TRBV7-2 with TRBJ1-5; a possible D gene is TRBD1 (5 bases). The ends were cut back, 3 bases at V and 6 bases at J, with 9 bases in the middle. The CDR3 totals 13 residues. Germline CDR1 SGHTA, CDR2 FQGNSA. The CDR3 coding sequence is TGTGCCAGCAGCTTCAGGGATGGTCAGCCCCAGCATTTT. Translation: CASSFRDGQPQHF.

The chain links TRBV28 to TRBJ1-1; tentatively, D is TRBD1 (6 bases). The CDR3 totals 15 residues. The V and J ends lost 4 bases and 3 bases respectively, with 15 bases between them. The germline gives CDR1 MDHEN, CDR2 SYDVKM. The CDR3 loop is CASSSPGHAYTEAFF. DNA of the CDR3: TGTGCCAGCAGTTCACCGGGACACGCTTACACTGAAGCTTTCTTT.

The CDR3 DNA reads TGTGCCAGCGCCCAGGCGGAGGAGAAGAGACGGGAGACCCAGTACTTC. Translation gives CASAQAEEKRRETQYF. The V gene is TRBV27, the J gene TRBJ2-5, with a tentative D call TRBD2 (5 bases). There are 16 residues in the CDR3. CDR1 is MNHEY, CDR2 SMNVEV, per germline (reference sequence). Deletions cut 8 bases from V and 5 bases from J, with 24 bases between.

The V call is TRBV6-1, the J call TRBJ2-7; 7 nucleotides align to TRBD1. With 5 bases clipped from V and 0 bases from J, the junction kept 4 bases outside the gene matches. CDR1 and CDR2 (germline): MNHNS, SASEGT. The CDR3 is 14 amino acids. Here the CDR3 reads CASSTGDTSYEQYF. For the CDR3, the DNA is TGTGCCAGCAGTACAGGGGACACCTCCTACGAGCAGTACTTC.

The chain combines TRBV5-1 with TRBJ2-3; D is possibly TRBD2 (6 bases). Germline V CDR1 and CDR2: SGHRS, YFSETQ. The CDR3 spans 18 residues. V was pared by 4 bases and J by 2 bases, with 23 bases between. CDR3 in amino acids: CASSVGPGTSPNTDTQYF. For the CDR3, the DNA is TGCGCCAGCAGCGTGGGACCCGGGACTTCTCCTAACACAGATACGCAGTATTTT. Looking up the rest from reference TRBV5-1 and TRBJ2-3 gives the full variable domain: KAGVTQTPRYLIKTRGQQVTLSCSPISGHRSVSWYQQTPGQGLQFLFEYFSETQRNKGNFPGRFSGRQFSNSRSEMNVSTLELGDSALYLCASSVGPGTSPNTDTQYFGPGTRLTVL.

J is TRBJ2-5 and V is TRBV6-6, with TRBD1 matching 7 bases. The CDR3 is made up of 14 amino acids. The ends lost 2 bases at V and 5 bases at J; junction bases unmatched: 5. Germline-derived CDR1 and CDR2 are MNHNY and SVGAGI (reference sequence). The CDR3 loop is CASSYITQGETQYF. The CDR3 DNA follows: TGTGCCAGCAGTTACATTACACAGGGGGAGACCCAGTACTTC.

The table lists this clone with a few counts. This chain joins TRBV2 and TRBJ2-5; 7 bases are a match to TRBD2. Looked up from germline, CDR1 is SNHLY and CDR2 is FYNNEI. The ends lost 6 bases at V and 5 bases at J; junction bases unmatched: 9. The length of the CDR3 is 14 residues. CDR3 nucleotides: TGTGCCAGCAGCCCTGGACTAGTTCAGGAGACCCAGTACTTC. Protein sequence: CASSPGLVQETQYF.

This chain joins TRBV18 and TRBJ2-1; D is tentatively TRBD1 or TRBD2 (5 bases each). Between the trimmed V and J ends, which lost 4 bases and 7 bases, there was a span of 14 bases. The CDR3 runs to 14 residues. In germline, CDR1 is KGHSH, CDR2 LQKENI. This chain's CDR3 is CASSLRQTGNEQFF. The DNA of the CDR3 is TGTGCCAGCTCACTCCGACAGACGGGGAATGAGCAGTTCTTC. The full variable domain, its missing parts supplied by reference TRBV18 and TRBJ2-1, is NAGVMQNPRHLVRRRGQEARLRCSPMKGHSHVYWYRQLPEEGLKFMVYLQKENIIDESGMPKERFSAEFPKEGPSILRIQQVVRGDSAAYFCASSLRQTGNEQFFGPGTRLTVL.

Written as DNA, the CDR3 is TGCAGCGTGGGCGGAGGGATCTATGAGACCCAGTACTTC. Protein sequence: CSVGGGIYETQYF. The rearrangement links TRBV29-1 to TRBJ2-5; possibly TRBD2 for D (6 bases). Germline assignment: CDR1 SQVTM and CDR2 ANQGSEA. CDR3 size: 13 residues. Deletions cut 6 bases from V and 5 bases from J, with 16 bases between. Together with reference TRBV29-1 and TRBJ2-5, the CDR3 gives the full variable domain: SAVISQKPSRDICQRGTSLTIQCQVDSQVTMMFWYRQQPGQSLTLIATANQGSEATYESGFVIDKFPISRPNLTFSTLTVSNMSPEDSSIYLCSVGGGIYETQYFGPGTRLLVL.

This sequence joins TRBV28 and TRBJ1-5, with TRBD1 as a possible D gene (6 bases). CDR3 length equals 15 residues. CDR1 and CDR2 from the germline V gene are MDHEN and SYDVKM. V lost 6 bases to trimming and J lost 4 bases, with 16 bases between them. CDR3: CASSRGRVSNQPQHF. DNA of the CDR3: TGTGCCAGCAGCAGGGGCAGGGTTTCAAATCAGCCCCAGCATTTT. The whole variable domain, remainder taken from reference TRBV28 and TRBJ1-5, is DVKVTQSSRYLVKRTGEKVFLECVQDMDHENMFWYRQDPGLGLRLIYFSYDVKMKEKGDIPEGYSVSREKKERFSLILESASTNQTSMYLCASSRGRVSNQPQHFGDGTRLSIL.